One sample yielded the 20 T cell receptor beta chains listed below, sequenced in a study of T cell repertoires in cytomegalovirus infection. TCRdb redid the calling of the reads with MiXCR, one entry per CDR3 protein. Of about 160,000 distinct CDR3 sequences in the sample, roughly 22% were seen once. These TCRs' antigens remain unknown. The material was CD8+ T cells from cultured PBMCs, obtained from culture after CMV antigen stimulation. The receptor set was obtained from a human donor in good health (CMV status not recorded). Some clones in this sample may be carry-over from other donors' samples.

The sample holds a few counts of this clonotype. The chain couples TRBV6-2 or TRBV6-3 to TRBJ2-7; no clear D gene. The CDR3 is made up of 15 amino acids. V was trimmed by 5 bases and J by 3 bases, leaving 17 bases between them. The germline gives CDR1 MNHEY, CDR2 SVGEGT. The CDR3 here is CASSQEESIYYEQYF. The CDR3 region has the DNA TGTGCCAGCAGTCAGGAAGAAAGTATTTACTACGAGCAGTACTTC.

This clonotype was found a few times. The chain carries TRBV29-1 and TRBJ1-1; perhaps TRBD1 as D (5 bases). The CDR3 is 13 residues long. V gave up 3 bases and J gave up 7 bases, with 15 bases separating them. Germline-derived CDR1 and CDR2 are SQVTM and ANQGSEA. The CDR3 sequence is CSVERTGTLEAFF. The DNA of the CDR3 is TGCAGCGTTGAGAGAACGGGGACCCTTGAAGCTTTCTTT.

The chain uses TRBV7-9 and TRBJ2-7; 7 bases line up with TRBD1. Germline V lookup: CDR1 SEHNR, CDR2 FQNEAQ (reference sequence). The CDR3 loop spans 19 amino acids. V was clipped by 5 bases and J by 5 bases; unmatched bases: 24. The CDR3 region is CASSRLEGDSPYLTDEQYF. The CDR3 nucleotides are TGTGCCAGCAGCCGACTCGAGGGGGACAGTCCCTACTTAACTGACGAGCAGTACTTC.

V is TRBV7-2 and J is TRBJ2-3, with 9 bases fitting TRBD2. Germline V gene sequence: CDR1 SGHTA, CDR2 FQGNSA. The V segment lost 4 bases and the J segment 4 bases; nucleotides outside the gene matches: 21. This CDR3 is 20 amino acids long. The CDR3 DNA reads as TGTGCCAGCAGCTCCTATTGGTCCCTAGCGGGGACCCCTAACCCAGATACGCAGTATTTT. Translation: CASSSYWSLAGTPNPDTQYF. Full variable domain (rest looked up from reference TRBV7-2 and TRBJ2-3): GAGVSQSPSNKVTEKGKDVELRCDPISGHTALYWYRQSLGQGLEFLIYFQGNSAPDKSGLPSDRFSAERTGGSVSTLTIQRTQQEDSAVYLCASSSYWSLAGTPNPDTQYFGPGTRLTVL.

This chain uses TRBV12-3 or TRBV12-4 with TRBJ1-2, with D hard to call. Trimming pared 8 bases from V and 4 bases from J, leaving 11 bases between. This CDR3 is 12 amino acids long. The CDR3 DNA follows: TGTGCCAGCCAATTTACAGTCTATGGCTACACCTTC. This gives the protein CASQFTVYGYTF.

The V gene is TRBV23-1, the J gene TRBJ1-1, with TRBD1 identical over 11 bases. TRBV23-1 is assigned to the ORF class and has an uncertain function. The CDR3 is 17 amino acids. The V segment lost 4 bases and the J segment 0 bases; nucleotides outside the gene matches: 7. The chain's CDR3 is CASSPDRGHHMNTEAFF. CDR3 in DNA: TGCGCCAGCAGTCCGGACAGGGGGCATCACATGAACACTGAAGCTTTCTTT.

The chain joins TRBV7-9 to TRBJ1-1, with a tentative D call TRBD1 (5 bases). The CDR3 has 15 amino acids. The V and J ends lost 1 base and 4 bases respectively, with 13 bases between them. Germline assignment: CDR1 SEHNR and CDR2 FQNEAQ (reference sequence). The CDR3 sequence: CASSLEKGRGTEAFF. CDR3 sequence (DNA): TGTGCCAGCAGCTTAGAAAAGGGAAGGGGCACTGAAGCTTTCTTT.

The rearrangement links TRBV7-9 to TRBJ2-7; no firm D call. V was pared by 0 bases and J by 0 bases, with 9 bases between. Germline lookup yields CDR1 SEHNR and CDR2 FQNEAQ (reference sequence). The CDR3 extends over 15 amino acids. The CDR3 sequence is CASSLAPAGSYEQYF. The CDR3 DNA reads TGTGCCAGCAGCTTAGCGCCGGCCGGCTCCTACGAGCAGTACTTC.

The genes are TRBV2 and TRBJ1-2, with 10 positions matching TRBD1. J lost 4 bases, V lost 8 bases, and 10 bases had no gene match. Per the germline V gene, CDR1 is SNHLY and CDR2 is FYNNEI. This CDR3 contains 15 residues. The CDR3 is CASWIRQGATYGYTF. The DNA of the CDR3 is TGTGCCAGCTGGATCCGACAGGGGGCAACCTATGGCTACACCTTC.

The chain combines TRBV29-1 with TRBJ1-1, with D possibly being TRBD1 (5 bases). Germline values: CDR1 SQVTM, CDR2 ANQGSEA. This CDR3 comprises 14 residues. V was pared by 3 bases and J by 4 bases, with 15 bases between. CDR3 protein: CSVEDPLRGTEAFF. In DNA, the CDR3 is TGCAGCGTTGAGGACCCCCTTAGGGGCACTGAAGCTTTCTTT.

This clonotype has a handful of counts. The rearrangement joins TRBV10-1 to TRBJ1-1, with D perhaps matching TRBD1 (6 bases). The CDR3 is 16 residues long. Germline lookup yields CDR1 WNHNN and CDR2 SYGVQD (reference sequence). Trimming pared 4 bases from V and 1 base from J, leaving 16 bases between. CDR3 amino acids: CASSVRKDSANTEAFF. In DNA form, the CDR3 reads TGCGCCAGCAGTGTTAGGAAGGACAGCGCGAACACTGAAGCTTTCTTT.

This clonotype occurred a few times. This chain connects TRBV6-5 to TRBJ1-1; weak D call: TRBD1 (5 bases). The CDR3 has 16 residues. The germline V gene encodes CDR1 MNHEY and CDR2 SVGAGI. V was shortened by 4 bases and J by 5 bases, with 20 bases between the two germline ends. CDR3 sequence reads: CASSSGGGEVVTEAFF. In DNA form, the CDR3 reads TGTGCCAGCAGTTCTGGGGGGGGGGAGGTCGTGACTGAAGCTTTCTTT.

This clonotype was observed a handful of times. This chain joins TRBV7-9 and TRBJ2-7, with 9 bases identical to TRBD1. The CDR3 has 16 amino acids. CDR1 is SEHNR and CDR2 is FQNEAQ in the germline V gene (reference sequence). Trimming cost V 5 bases and J 2 bases; bases outside gene matches: 10. The DNA of the CDR3 is TGTGCCAGCAGCGGGGGGACAGGGATTAGAACCTACGAGCAGTACTTC. The encoded protein is CASSGGTGIRTYEQYF.

This clonotype was observed a few times. The chain is built from TRBV7-2 and TRBJ1-6; D is unclear. Trimming stripped 5 bases from V and 8 bases from J, with 7 bases between. The CDR3 runs to 12 residues. Germline V CDR1 and CDR2: SGHTA, FQGNSA. The CDR3 nucleotides are TGTGCCAGCAGCCCCACTTATTCACCCCTCCACTTT. Amino acid sequence: CASSPTYSPLHF.

The V call is TRBV30, the J call TRBJ2-5; D call uncertain. The CDR3 spans 13 residues. V lost 3 bases, J lost 4 bases, and 12 bases lay in between. The germline CDR1 and CDR2 sequences are GTSNPN and SVGIG (reference sequence). The CDR3 spells CAWREALPETQYF. In nucleotides, the CDR3 is TGTGCCTGGAGAGAGGCCTTGCCAGAGACCCAGTACTTC. The variable domain in full, with the rest retrieved from reference TRBV30 and TRBJ2-5, is SQTIHQWPATLVQPVGSPLSLECTVEGTSNPNLYWYRQAAGRGLQLLFYSVGIGQISSEVPQNLSASRPQDRQFILSSKKLLLSDSGFYLCAWREALPETQYFGPGTRLLVL.

The J gene is TRBJ2-1, the V gene TRBV7-2; 7 bases match TRBD2. The CDR3 loop spans 19 amino acids. Germline lookup yields CDR1 SGHTA and CDR2 FQGNSA. V was clipped by 2 bases and J by 3 bases; unmatched bases: 16. Here the CDR3 DNA reads TGTGCCAGCAGCTTATATCCCCCCACGCGGGGGATCGTCTACAATGAGCAGTTCTTC. As protein: CASSLYPPTRGIVYNEQFF. The whole variable domain, remainder taken from reference TRBV7-2 and TRBJ2-1, is GAGVSQSPSNKVTEKGKDVELRCDPISGHTALYWYRQSLGQGLEFLIYFQGNSAPDKSGLPSDRFSAERTGGSVSTLTIQRTQQEDSAVYLCASSLYPPTRGIVYNEQFFGPGTRLTVL.

The chain links TRBV7-6 to TRBJ1-5; 7 bases are shared with TRBD1. CDR1 and CDR2 (germline): SGHVS, FNYEAQ. The CDR3 extends over 13 amino acids. V lost 5 bases and J lost 7; bases outside the gene matches: 5. The CDR3 DNA is TGTGCCAGCAGCCCGACAGGGCAACAGCCCCAGCATTTT. Its translation: CASSPTGQQPQHF.

This sequence joins TRBV6-6 and TRBJ2-1; unclear D gene. Germline V gene lookup returns CDR1 MNHNY and CDR2 SVGAGI (reference sequence). Trimming took 6 bases from V and 4 from J, leaving 10 bases between them. CDR3 length equals 13 residues. The CDR3 loop is CASSDGPYNEQFF. CDR3 sequence (DNA): TGTGCCAGCAGCGACGGGCCGTACAATGAGCAGTTCTTC.

The rearrangement uses TRBV6-8 and TRBJ1-2; 7 bases line up with TRBD1. Germline CDR1 reads MNHGY; CDR2 reads SAAAGT. J gave up 2 bases and V 5 bases, and 8 bases lay outside the gene matches. CDR3 size: 15 residues. The CDR3 region is CASSLTGTENYGYTF. For the CDR3, the DNA is TGTGCCAGCAGTCTAACCGGGACAGAGAACTATGGCTACACCTTC.

The V gene is TRBV4-2, the J gene TRBJ2-7; a possible D gene is TRBD1 (6 bases). V lost 2 bases and J 1 base, leaving 12 bases between the germline ends. Germline V gene lookup returns CDR1 LGHNA and CDR2 YNFKEQ. CDR3 length: 15 residues. The CDR3, as DNA: TGTGCCAGCAGCCAACCGGACAGTGTTTCCTACGAGCAGTACTTC. Translation gives CASSQPDSVSYEQYF.